The 32 T cell receptor beta chains below were found in one sample sequenced in a study of T cells in Graves' hyperthyroidism and ophthalmopathy. Researchers amplified the TCR beta CDR3 regions from RNA transcripts. The primer set for the first-round RT-PCR of the TCR CDR3 was HTBI. A single record per CDR3 protein comes from TCRdb applying MiXCR to the multiplex PCR reads. The repertoire holds 300,000 to 400,000 distinct CDR3 sequences, with over 11% as singletons. Material for sequencing was blood. These receptors all stem from a woman in her 30s with Graves' hyperthyroidism.

This clonotype was counted many times. The rearrangement uses TRBV6-1 and TRBJ1-4; D call uncertain. Trimming left V 5 bases short and J 5 bases short, with 9 bases between. There are 13 residues in the CDR3. Germline V gene lookup returns CDR1 MNHNS and CDR2 SASEGT. CDR3 residues: CASSRTLNEKLFF. The CDR3, as DNA: TGTGCCAGCAGTAGGACCTTAAATGAAAAACTGTTTTTT.

This clonotype was counted at least ten times. This chain links TRBV28 with TRBJ1-3; the D gene is possibly TRBD1 (5 bases). The CDR3 extends over 15 amino acids. The V end was cut by 6 bases, the J end by 0 bases, with 12 bases between. Germline V gene data show CDR1 as MDHEN and CDR2 as SYDVKM. CDR3 sequence: CASRDSTGSGNTIYF. The CDR3 DNA reads as TGTGCCAGCAGAGACTCCACAGGCTCTGGAAACACCATATATTTT. Based on the CDR3 plus reference TRBV28 and TRBJ1-3, the full variable domain is DVKVTQSSRYLVKRTGEKVFLECVQDMDHENMFWYRQDPGLGLRLIYFSYDVKMKEKGDIPEGYSVSREKKERFSLILESASTNQTSMYLCASRDSTGSGNTIYFGEGSWLTVV.

At least ten counts were recorded for this clonotype. J is TRBJ2-7 and V is TRBV20-1; D might be TRBD1 or TRBD2, each matching 5 bases. V lost 5 bases and J 6 bases, leaving 14 bases between the germline ends. This CDR3 has 12 residues. The V gene's germline CDR1 is DFQATT and CDR2 SNEGSKA (reference sequence). The CDR3 loop reads CSASGLSSEQYF. Written as DNA, the CDR3 is TGCAGTGCTTCGGGGCTGTCGAGCGAGCAGTACTTC.

This clonotype showed up many times. The CDR3 here is CASSPGELAFF. Here the CDR3 DNA reads TGTGCCAGCTCACCGGGGGAACTGGCTTTCTTT. The chain is built from TRBV18 and TRBJ1-1, with D perhaps TRBD1 (5 bases). The germline V gene has CDR1 KGHSH and CDR2 LQKENI. The CDR3 spans 11 residues. Trimming took 3 bases from V and 11 from J, leaving 10 bases between them.

This clonotype was seen repeatedly, ten times or more. The rearrangement uses TRBV27 and TRBJ1-2; the D is unclear. Trimming took off 5 bases at V and 8 bases at J, with 18 bases between the two ends. The CDR3 contains 14 residues. Germline V lookup: CDR1 MNHEY, CDR2 SMNVEV (reference sequence). The CDR3 DNA follows: TGTGCCAGCAGTGCCCACGAGGGCCCGAGGGGCTACACCTTC. Amino acids: CASSAHEGPRGYTF.

About this clonotype itself: Being one base from a much bigger clone, this may be a read error. The conserved final phenylalanine or tryptophan is absent from the CDR3, which likely points to a read error. The chain joins TRBV7-3 to TRBJ2-3; TRBD2 aligns across 7 bases. The germline gives CDR1 SGHTA, CDR2 FQGTGA. This CDR3 has 14 amino acids. Losses at the gene ends were 5 bases for V and 1 base for J; bases not matched to a gene: 3. The CDR3 coding sequence is TGTGCCAGCAGCGCTAGCGGAGGCACAGATACGCAGTATTAT. It yields the protein CASSASGGTDTQYY.

In its sample, this clonotype was seen a few times. This chain connects TRBV6-2 or TRBV6-3 to TRBJ1-3; TRBD1 agrees at 7 bases. J was trimmed by 2 bases and V by 2 bases; bases with no gene match: 6. The CDR3 runs to 16 residues. Germline V gene data show CDR1 as MNHEY and CDR2 as SVGEGT. This CDR3 reads CASSYAGQLPGNTIYF. CDR3 DNA: TGTGCCAGCAGTTACGCGGGACAGCTACCTGGAAACACCATATATTTT.

The rearrangement joins TRBV27 to TRBJ1-5, with TRBD1 matching 10 bases. CDR3 length equals 17 residues. V dropped 5 bases and J dropped 5; count of bases not matched to a gene: 12. Germline values: CDR1 MNHEY, CDR2 SMNVEV (reference sequence). CDR3 nucleotides: TGTGCCAGCAGTCCTACGGGACAGGGGCTTTGGGATCAGCCCCAGCATTTT. It translates to CASSPTGQGLWDQPQHF.

This clonotype has only a few counts. The V and J genes are TRBV13 and TRBJ2-2; D is uncertain. The CDR3 runs 15 residues. V lost 1 base and J 0 bases, leaving 6 bases between the germline ends. Germline CDR1 is PRHDT and CDR2 is FYEKMQ (reference sequence). The CDR3 nucleotides read TGTGCCAGCAGCTTAGCGTCAACGAACACCGGGGAGCTGTTTTTT. It translates to CASSLASTNTGELFF.

This chain links TRBV7-3 with TRBJ2-3; D possibly corresponds to TRBD1 (5 bases). V shed 5 bases and J shed 4 bases, with 10 bases lying between them. CDR1 is SGHTA and CDR2 is FQGTGA in the germline V gene. The CDR3 totals 13 residues. The CDR3 protein is CASSSAGPDTQYF. In DNA, the CDR3 is TGTGCCAGCAGCAGCGCAGGGCCAGATACGCAGTATTTT.

The J gene is TRBJ2-7, the V gene TRBV29-1, with TRBD2 identical over 12 bases. This CDR3 has 14 amino acids. V shed 3 bases and J 5 bases; nucleotides not matched to a gene: 5. Germline-derived CDR1 and CDR2 are SQVTM and ANQGSEA. Here the CDR3 DNA reads TGCAGCGTTGAGGCGACTAGCGGGAGAAACGAGCAGTACTTC. This encodes CSVEATSGRNEQYF.

The chain joins TRBV3-1 to TRBJ1-5; D is undetermined. The CDR3 is 13 residues long. Trimming removed 6 bases at V and 5 bases at J, with 11 bases between. Germline CDR1 is LGHDT and CDR2 is YNNKEL (reference sequence). The CDR3 loop reads CASSRHLYQPQHF. The CDR3 nucleotides are TGTGCCAGCAGTCGCCACCTCTATCAGCCCCAGCATTTT.

This clonotype occurred many times. The V and J genes are TRBV6-1 and TRBJ1-6, with 9 bases that match TRBD1. Unmatched junction bases numbered 4, after V lost 4 bases and J lost 9 bases. CDR3 length equals 14 residues. Germline CDR1 and CDR2: MNHNS and SASEGT. In nucleotides, the CDR3 is TGTGCCAGCAGTGGGGACAGGGAATCTTCACCCCTCCACTTT. This gives the protein CASSGDRESSPLHF.

This clonotype appeared a few times. V is TRBV7-2 and J is TRBJ2-3; TRBD2 matches 8 bases. Trimming took 0 bases from V and 6 from J; bases not matched to a gene: 5. There are 15 residues in the CDR3. From germline, CDR1 is SGHTA and CDR2 FQGNSA. The CDR3 bases are TGTGCCAGCAGCTTAGCTCGGGAGGGCCACGATACGCAGTATTTT. This translates into CASSLAREGHDTQYF.

This clonotype showed up many times. The V gene is TRBV29-1, the J gene TRBJ2-3; maybe TRBD1 (6 bases). Per the germline V gene, CDR1 is SQVTM and CDR2 is ANQGSEA. The CDR3 consists of 12 residues. V shed 4 bases and J shed 6 bases, with 11 bases lying between them. In nucleotides, the CDR3 is TGCAGCGTTGGCGTAAGGGGGGATACGCAGTATTTT. Protein: CSVGVRGDTQYF.

In this sample, this clonotype turned up a few times. The chain couples TRBV12-3 or TRBV12-4 to TRBJ2-7; a weak D match, TRBD2 (7 bases). Trimming left V 5 bases short and J 3 bases short, with 14 bases between. The CDR3 is 14 residues long. CDR3 loop: CASSRGGDFYEQYF. The CDR3 DNA is TGTGCCAGCAGTCGCGGGGGCGATTTCTACGAGCAGTACTTC.

The chain couples TRBV20-1 to TRBJ1-6, with D perhaps TRBD1 (6 bases). The CDR3 is 16 amino acids. Germline loops: CDR1 DFQATT, CDR2 SNEGSKA (reference sequence). Trimming left V 5 bases short and J 0 bases short, with 14 bases between. As DNA, the CDR3 is TGCAGTGCTCCAAACAGGGAGAGCTCCTATAATTCACCCCTCCACTTT. Translation gives CSAPNRESSYNSPLHF.

This clonotype was observed at least ten times. The J gene is TRBJ1-2, the V gene TRBV29-1, with no clear D. The CDR3 is made up of 13 amino acids. Per the germline V gene, CDR1 is SQVTM and CDR2 is ANQGSEA. Trimming stripped 7 bases from V and 4 bases from J, with 16 bases between. The CDR3 here is CSASDVSSYGYTF. The CDR3 bases are TGCAGCGCGTCGGACGTCTCTTCCTATGGCTACACCTTC.

Many counts were recorded for this clonotype. V gene TRBV29-1 combines with J gene TRBJ1-1; D gene ambiguous. Germline V gene sequence: CDR1 SQVTM, CDR2 ANQGSEA. Trimming took 8 bases from V and 2 from J, leaving 12 bases between them. CDR3 length equals 12 residues. CDR3 amino acids: CSCIVVNTEAFF. The CDR3 bases are TGCAGCTGTATTGTGGTAAACACTGAAGCTTTCTTT.

The chain couples TRBV6-1 to TRBJ2-6, with a weak D call TRBD1 (6 bases). From germline, CDR1 is MNHNS and CDR2 SASEGT. This CDR3 has 16 amino acids. Trimming removed 7 bases at V and 3 bases at J, with 16 bases between. The CDR3 protein is CASTQEGGGGANVLTF. The CDR3 DNA reads TGTGCCAGCACTCAGGAAGGGGGTGGTGGGGCCAACGTCCTGACTTTC.

The V gene is TRBV15, the J gene TRBJ2-2; D gene ambiguous. Germline V gene sequence: CDR1 LNHNV, CDR2 YYDKDF (reference sequence). V shed 9 bases and J shed 1 base, with 12 bases lying between them. The CDR3 contains 14 residues. The CDR3 DNA reads as TGTGCCACAGACGGAAGGGAGAACACCGGGGAGCTGTTTTTT. The encoded protein is CATDGRENTGELFF.

This chain joins TRBV27 and TRBJ2-7; weak D call: TRBD2 (6 bases). Per germline, CDR1 MNHEY and CDR2 SMNVEV (reference sequence). The CDR3 runs to 11 residues. V was cut by 4 bases and J by 5 bases, with 6 bases left in between. The CDR3 region has the DNA TGTGCCAGCAGTTGGGAGGACGAGCAGTACTTC. Its translation: CASSWEDEQYF.

In this sample, this clonotype turned up many times. The chain links TRBV2 to TRBJ2-5, with unresolved D. Germline CDR1 and CDR2: SNHLY and FYNNEI. The CDR3 sequence is 14 residues long. V was trimmed by 4 bases and J by 7 bases, leaving 16 bases between them. Written as DNA, the CDR3 is TGTGCCAGCAGTGTGTATGAGGTAGTAGGGACCCAGTACTTC. Its translation: CASSVYEVVGTQYF. Supplemented by reference TRBV2 and TRBJ2-5, the full variable domain reads EPEVTQTPSHQVTQMGQEVILRCVPISNHLYFYWYRQILGQKVEFLVSFYNNEISEKSEIFDDQFSVERPDGSNFTLKIRSTKLEDSAMYFCASSVYEVVGTQYFGPGTRLLVL.

This clonotype was counted at least ten times. This chain uses TRBV27 with TRBJ1-5; 8 bases are a match to TRBD1. Germline assignment: CDR1 MNHEY and CDR2 SMNVEV (reference sequence). The CDR3 is made up of 16 amino acids. The ends lost 4 bases at V and 5 bases at J; junction bases unmatched: 10. The CDR3 sequence is CASSSLRTGWDQPQHF. The CDR3 DNA reads as TGTGCCAGCAGTTCCCTCCGGACAGGGTGGGATCAGCCCCAGCATTTT.

This clonotype showed up just a few times. The chain carries TRBV20-1 and TRBJ2-1, with TRBD2 matching over 8 bases. This CDR3 spans 17 amino acids. Per germline, CDR1 DFQATT and CDR2 SNEGSKA (reference sequence). J was trimmed by 6 bases and V by 0 bases; bases with no gene match: 13. The CDR3 DNA is TGCAGTGCTAGAGATAGGACGGTCGGGAGGGCCGTCAATGAGCAGTTCTTC. Translated, it gives CSARDRTVGRAVNEQFF.

This clonotype was recorded a few times. The chain combines TRBV20-1 with TRBJ2-2; TRBD2 agrees at 13 bases. The V gene end was trimmed by 5 bases and the J gene end by 3 bases; junction bases not matched to a gene: 9. The CDR3 is 17 amino acids. The germline V gene has CDR1 DFQATT and CDR2 SNEGSKA (reference sequence). The CDR3 DNA reads as TGCAGTGCTGCCCGGACTAGCGGGAGAGTGGACACCGGGGAGCTGTTTTTT. This encodes CSAARTSGRVDTGELFF.

In its sample, this clonotype was seen many times. The rearrangement joins TRBV28 to TRBJ2-1; 8 bases match TRBD2. Looked up from germline, CDR1 is MDHEN and CDR2 is SYDVKM. This CDR3 spans 17 amino acids. The J segment lost 1 base and the V segment lost 6 bases, leaving 11 bases of the junction unmatched. CDR3 amino acids: CASSQKSGSGSYNEQFF. The CDR3 DNA sequence: TGTGCCAGCAGCCAAAAAAGCGGGAGCGGATCCTACAATGAGCAGTTCTTC.

This clonotype was recorded many times. The chain employs TRBV28 and TRBJ1-1, with 7 positions matching TRBD1. The length of the CDR3 is 12 residues. The germline gives CDR1 MDHEN, CDR2 SYDVKM. The ends lost 10 bases at V and 3 bases at J; junction bases unmatched: 5. DNA of the CDR3: TGTGCCATTTGCACAGGGGACACTGAAGCTTTCTTT. Encoded protein: CAICTGDTEAFF.

J is TRBJ1-2 and V is TRBV9; TRBD1 agrees at 7 bases. In germline, CDR1 is SGDLS, CDR2 YYNGEE. The CDR3 is 13 residues long. V gave up 1 base and J gave up 5 bases; unmatched junction bases: 2. The CDR3 protein is CASSVWDRYGYTF. The CDR3 bases are TGTGCCAGCAGCGTATGGGACAGATATGGCTACACCTTC. Based on the CDR3 plus reference TRBV9 and TRBJ1-2, the full variable domain is DSGVTQTPKHLITATGQRVTLRCSPRSGDLSVYWYQQSLDQGLQFLIQYYNGEERAKGNILERFSAQQFPDLHSELNLSSLELGDSALYFCASSVWDRYGYTFGSGTRLTVV.

This clonotype was seen ten or more times. The chain combines TRBV12-3 or TRBV12-4 with TRBJ2-7; 13 bases are a match to TRBD2. V shed 5 bases, J shed 4 bases, and the junction held 5 bases outside the gene matches. The CDR3 contains 15 residues. The CDR3 loop reads CASSGLAGEKYEQYF. Here the CDR3 DNA reads TGTGCCAGCAGTGGACTAGCGGGGGAGAAATACGAGCAGTACTTC.

The rearrangement uses TRBV18 and TRBJ2-7, with 10 positions matching TRBD2. The germline V gene encodes CDR1 KGHSH and CDR2 LQKENI. J lost 6 bases, V lost 3 bases, and 5 bases had no gene match. The CDR3 consists of 14 residues. DNA of the CDR3: TGTGCCAGCTCACCGACTAGCGGGCGCGCCGAGCAGTACTTC. Its protein is CASSPTSGRAEQYF.

This clonotype has at least ten counts. The chain recombines TRBV6-1 with TRBJ2-3; 10 positions match TRBD2. J gave up 6 bases and V 2 bases, and 11 bases lay outside the gene matches. Germline CDR1 and CDR2: MNHNS and SASEGT. The CDR3 totals 17 residues. CDR3 loop: CASSEIVASGSSDTQYF. The CDR3 DNA is TGTGCCAGCAGTGAAATCGTGGCTAGCGGGAGTTCTGATACGCAGTATTTT.